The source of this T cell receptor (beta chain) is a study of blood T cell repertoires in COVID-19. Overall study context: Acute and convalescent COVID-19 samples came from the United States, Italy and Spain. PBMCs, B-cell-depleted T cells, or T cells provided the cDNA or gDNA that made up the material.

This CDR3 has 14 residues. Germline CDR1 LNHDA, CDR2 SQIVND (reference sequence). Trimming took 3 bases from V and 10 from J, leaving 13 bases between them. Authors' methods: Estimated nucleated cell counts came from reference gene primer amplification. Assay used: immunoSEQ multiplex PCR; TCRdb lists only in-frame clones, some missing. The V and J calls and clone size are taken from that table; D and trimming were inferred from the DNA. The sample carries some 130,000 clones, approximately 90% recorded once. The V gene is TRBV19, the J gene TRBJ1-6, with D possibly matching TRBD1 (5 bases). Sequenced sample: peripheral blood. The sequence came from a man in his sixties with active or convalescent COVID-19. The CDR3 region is CASSIQGFGSPLHF. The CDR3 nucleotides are TGTGCCAGTAGTATTCAGGGATTCGGATCACCCCTCCACTTT.